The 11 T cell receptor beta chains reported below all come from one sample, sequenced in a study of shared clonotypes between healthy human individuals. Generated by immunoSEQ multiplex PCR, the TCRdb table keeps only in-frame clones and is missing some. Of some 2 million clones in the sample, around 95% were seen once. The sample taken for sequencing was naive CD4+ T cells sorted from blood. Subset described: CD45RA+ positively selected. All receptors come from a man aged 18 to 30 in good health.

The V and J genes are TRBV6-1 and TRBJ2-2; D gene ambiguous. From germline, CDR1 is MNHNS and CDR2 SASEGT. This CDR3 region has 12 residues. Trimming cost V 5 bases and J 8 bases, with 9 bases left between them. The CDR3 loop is CASSHQSGELFF. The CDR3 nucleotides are TGTGCCAGCAGTCACCAGTCGGGGGAGCTGTTTTTT.

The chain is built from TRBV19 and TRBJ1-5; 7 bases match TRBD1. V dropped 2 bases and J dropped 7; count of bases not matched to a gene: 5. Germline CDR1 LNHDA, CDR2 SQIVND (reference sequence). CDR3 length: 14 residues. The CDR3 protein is CASSILRGDQPQHF. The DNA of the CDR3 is TGTGCCAGTAGTATACTCAGGGGGGACCAGCCCCAGCATTTT.

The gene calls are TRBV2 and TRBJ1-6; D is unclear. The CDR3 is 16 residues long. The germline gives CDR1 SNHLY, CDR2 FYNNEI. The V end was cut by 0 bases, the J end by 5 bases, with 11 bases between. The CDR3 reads CASSEARSWDNSPLHF. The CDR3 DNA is TGTGCCAGCAGTGAAGCCCGATCTTGGGATAATTCACCCCTCCACTTT.

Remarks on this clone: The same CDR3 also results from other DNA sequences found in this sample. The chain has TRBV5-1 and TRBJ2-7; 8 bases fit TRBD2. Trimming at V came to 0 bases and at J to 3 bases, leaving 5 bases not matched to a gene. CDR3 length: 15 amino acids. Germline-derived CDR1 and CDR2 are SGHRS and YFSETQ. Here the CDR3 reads CASSLDTSGIYEQYF. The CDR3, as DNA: TGCGCCAGCAGCTTGGATACTAGCGGAATCTACGAGCAGTACTTC.

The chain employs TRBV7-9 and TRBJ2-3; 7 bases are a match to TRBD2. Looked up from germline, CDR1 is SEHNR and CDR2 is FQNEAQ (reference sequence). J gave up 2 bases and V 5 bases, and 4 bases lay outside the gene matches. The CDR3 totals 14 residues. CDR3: CASSRDYATDTQYF. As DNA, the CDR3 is TGTGCCAGCAGCCGGGACTACGCCACAGATACGCAGTATTTT.

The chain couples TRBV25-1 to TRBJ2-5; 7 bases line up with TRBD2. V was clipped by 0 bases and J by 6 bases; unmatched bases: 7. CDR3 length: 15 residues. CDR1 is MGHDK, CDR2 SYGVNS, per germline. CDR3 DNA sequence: TGTGCCAGCAGTGAATACGCCCGGGACTACCAGACCCAGTACTTC. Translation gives CASSEYARDYQTQYF.

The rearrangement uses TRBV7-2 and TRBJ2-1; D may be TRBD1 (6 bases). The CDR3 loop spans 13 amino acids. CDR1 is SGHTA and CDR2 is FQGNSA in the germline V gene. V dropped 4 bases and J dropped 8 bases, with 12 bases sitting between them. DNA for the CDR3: TGTGCCAGCAGCTCCCTACAGGGTGATGAGCAGTTCTTC. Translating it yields CASSSLQGDEQFF. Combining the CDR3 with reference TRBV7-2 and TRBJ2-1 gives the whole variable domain GAGVSQSPSNKVTEKGKDVELRCDPISGHTALYWYRQSLGQGLEFLIYFQGNSAPDKSGLPSDRFSAERTGGSVSTLTIQRTQQEDSAVYLCASSSLQGDEQFFGPGTRLTVL.

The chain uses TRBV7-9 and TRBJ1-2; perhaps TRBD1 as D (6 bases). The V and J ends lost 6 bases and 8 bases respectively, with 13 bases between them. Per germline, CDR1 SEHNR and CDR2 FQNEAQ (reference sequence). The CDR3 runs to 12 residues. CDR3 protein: CASSYRDRGYTF. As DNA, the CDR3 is TGTGCCAGCAGTTACAGGGACCGCGGCTACACCTTC.

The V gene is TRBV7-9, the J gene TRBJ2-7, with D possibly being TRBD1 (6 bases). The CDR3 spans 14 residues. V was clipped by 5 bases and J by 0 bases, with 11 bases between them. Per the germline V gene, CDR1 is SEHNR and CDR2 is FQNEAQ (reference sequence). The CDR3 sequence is CASSPRQDSYEQYF. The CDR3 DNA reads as TGTGCCAGCAGCCCGAGACAGGACTCCTACGAGCAGTACTTC.

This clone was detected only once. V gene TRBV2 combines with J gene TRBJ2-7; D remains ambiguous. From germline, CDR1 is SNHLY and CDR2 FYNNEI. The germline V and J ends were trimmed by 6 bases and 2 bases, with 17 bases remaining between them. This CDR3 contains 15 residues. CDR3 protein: CASSPGPLGPYEQYF. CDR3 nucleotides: TGTGCCAGCAGCCCAGGACCCTTGGGCCCCTACGAGCAGTACTTC.

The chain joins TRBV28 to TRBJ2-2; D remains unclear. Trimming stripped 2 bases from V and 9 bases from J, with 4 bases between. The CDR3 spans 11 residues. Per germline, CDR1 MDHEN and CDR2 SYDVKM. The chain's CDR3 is CASSLSRELFF. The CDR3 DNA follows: TGTGCCAGCAGTTTAAGTAGGGAGCTGTTTTTT.